The rows below give T cell receptor beta chains drawn from one sample of a study of response to subunit inactivated influenza vaccine. TCRdb analysed the RT-PCR reads with MiXCR anew, one entry per CDR3 protein. The data hold 650,000 to 800,000 distinct CDR3 sequences, with roughly 14% observed a single time. Sequenced material: PBMCs from blood, taken 14 to 15 days before vaccination. These receptors were obtained from a middle-aged man who received an inactivated influenza vaccine. Both conserved end residues are part of each CDR3. Each record gives: V gene, clone size, D gene, J gene, CDR3 protein, CDR3 DNA. The D gene is left open where the match is weak. Only some rows state a clone size, as once, few, many or a class for expanded clones.

V: TRBV27
size: few
D: NA
J: TRBJ2-7
CDR3: CASRTQGVPNEQYF
DNA: TGTGCCAGCAGGACACAGGGAGTTCCTAACGAGCAGTACTTC

V: TRBV15
size: NA
D: NA
J: TRBJ2-7
CDR3: CATSGDSTLDEQYF
DNA: TGTGCCACCAGCGGAGACAGTACTCTCGACGAGCAGTACTTC

V: TRBV20-1
size: NA
D: TRBD1
J: TRBJ1-2
CDR3: CSVPDRGQGGYTF
DNA: TGCAGTGTCCCAGACAGGGGGCAGGGTGGCTACACCTTC

V: TRBV20-1
size: many
D: NA
J: TRBJ1-1
CDR3: CSASYRDPGTEAFF
DNA: TGCAGTGCTAGTTACCGGGACCCGGGCACTGAAGCTTTCTTT

V: TRBV9
size: NA
D: NA
J: TRBJ2-2
CDR3: CASSVEARTGELFF
DNA: TGTGCCAGCAGCGTAGAAGCAAGAACCGGGGAGCTGTTTTTT

V: TRBV15
size: NA
D: TRBD1
J: TRBJ1-5
CDR3: CATRTGGEDQPQHF
DNA: TGTGCCACCAGGACAGGGGGAGAGGATCAGCCCCAGCATTTT

V: TRBV3-1
size: many
D: NA
J: TRBJ1-5
CDR3: CASSPDRSNQPQHF
DNA: TGTGCCAGCAGTCCTGACCGAAGCAATCAGCCCCAGCATTTT

V: TRBV5-1
size: NA
D: NA
J: TRBJ2-7
CDR3: CASSFGAGPHEQYF
DNA: TGCGCCAGCAGCTTTGGGGCAGGGCCCCACGAGCAGTACTTC

V: TRBV2
size: NA
D: TRBD2
J: TRBJ2-5
CDR3: CASSEGASGRKMGETQYF
DNA: TGTGCCAGCAGTGAAGGAGCTAGCGGGAGGAAGATGGGAGAGACCCAGTACTTC

V: TRBV20-1
size: NA
D: NA
J: TRBJ1-4
CDR3: CSARPPGGQANEKLFF
DNA: TGCAGTGCTAGACCCCCTGGGGGACAAGCTAATGAAAAACTGTTTTTT